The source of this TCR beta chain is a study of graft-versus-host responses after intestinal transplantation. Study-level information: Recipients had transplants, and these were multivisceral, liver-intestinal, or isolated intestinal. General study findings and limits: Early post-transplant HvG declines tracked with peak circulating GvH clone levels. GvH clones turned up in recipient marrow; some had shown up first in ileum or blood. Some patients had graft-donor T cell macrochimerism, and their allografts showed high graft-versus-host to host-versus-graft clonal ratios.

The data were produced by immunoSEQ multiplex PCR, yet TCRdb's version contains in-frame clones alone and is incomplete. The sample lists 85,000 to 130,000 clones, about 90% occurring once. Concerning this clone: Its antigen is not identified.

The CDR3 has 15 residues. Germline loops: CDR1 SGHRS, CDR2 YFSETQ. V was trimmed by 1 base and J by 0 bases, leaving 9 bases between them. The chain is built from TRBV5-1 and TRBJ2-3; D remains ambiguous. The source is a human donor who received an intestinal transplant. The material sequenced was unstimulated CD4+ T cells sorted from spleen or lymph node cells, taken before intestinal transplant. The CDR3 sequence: CASSLRNPSTDTQYF. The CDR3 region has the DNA TGCGCCAGCAGCTTGAGGAACCCTAGCACAGATACGCAGTATTTT.